This TCR beta chain is from a study of shared clonotypes between healthy human individuals. The germline V gene encodes CDR1 SGDLS and CDR2 YYNGEE. CDR3 length equals 15 residues. The V gene lost 1 base and the J gene lost 0 bases, with 9 bases spanning the gap. Only in-frame clones appear in the TCRdb table, and some are missing; sequencing was by immunoSEQ multiplex PCR. Here the sample spans more than 2,000,000 clones, roughly 92% being singletons. Findings and caveats of the study: Generation probabilities of non-shared clonotypes were lower (relative to those shared by all four donors). Sharing across a few donors was seen in 4% to 6.5% of naive CD4 clonotypes.

The table lists this clone with a count of one. Its antigen is unidentified. Healthy HIV-negative adults with no recent acute infections or vaccinations were recruited as donors. The receptor was isolated from a man younger than 30 in good health. What was sequenced was naive CD4+ T cells sorted from blood. Documented subset: CD45RA+ positively selected. V gene TRBV9 combines with J gene TRBJ2-3, with D possibly TRBD2 on 5 matching bases. The CDR3 DNA reads as TGTGCCAGCAGCGTACAAGCGGCCAGCACAGATACGCAGTATTTT. It yields the protein CASSVQAASTDTQYF. Full variable domain (rest looked up from reference TRBV9 and TRBJ2-3): DSGVTQTPKHLITATGQRVTLRCSPRSGDLSVYWYQQSLDQGLQFLIQYYNGEERAKGNILERFSAQQFPDLHSELNLSSLELGDSALYFCASSVQAASTDTQYFGPGTRLTVL.